This T cell receptor (beta chain) was identified during a study of neurological immune-mediated disorders. Overall study findings and caveats: The repertoires of 18 of 34 multiple sclerosis patients were placed by phylogenetic grouping in a single related-CDR3 cluster, which may be a signature. The multiple sclerosis repertoire cluster had no association with any clinical or MRI feature.

In its sample, this clonotype was seen many times. What it binds is not known. One end of the junction does not line up with germline, which may come from a read error. Unsorted libraries used 2 million PBMCs kept at -80 degrees C. The authors made cDNA by 5'RACE with 10-nucleotide random UMIs. TCRdb fed the 5' RACE reads into MiXCR, producing one record per CDR3 protein. The sample lists tens of thousands of distinct CDR3 sequences, about 2% seen once, with around 2.2% in the top ten. The CDR3 has 9 amino acids. Germline lookup yields CDR1 LGHDT and CDR2 YNNKEL (reference sequence). Source material: PBMCs. This receptor was identified in a woman in her thirties or forties with multiple sclerosis. The gene calls are TRBV3-1 and TRBJ2-7, with D uncertain. The CDR3 nucleotides are TGTGCCAGCAGTGCACCGCGCCACTTC. Translated: CASSAPRHF.